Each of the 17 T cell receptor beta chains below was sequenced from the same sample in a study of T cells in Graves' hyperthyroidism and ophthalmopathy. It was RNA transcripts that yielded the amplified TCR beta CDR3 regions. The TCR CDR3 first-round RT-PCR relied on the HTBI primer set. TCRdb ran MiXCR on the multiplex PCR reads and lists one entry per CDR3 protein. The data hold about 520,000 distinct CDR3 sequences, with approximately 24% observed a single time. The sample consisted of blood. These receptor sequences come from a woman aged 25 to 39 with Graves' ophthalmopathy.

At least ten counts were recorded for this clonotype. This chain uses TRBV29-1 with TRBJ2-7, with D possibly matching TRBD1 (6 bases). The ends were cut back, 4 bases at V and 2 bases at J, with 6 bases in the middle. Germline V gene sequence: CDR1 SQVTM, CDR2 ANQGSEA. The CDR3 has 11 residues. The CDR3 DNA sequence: TGCAGCGTTGGACAGGCCTACGAGCAGTACTTC. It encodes CSVGQAYEQYF.

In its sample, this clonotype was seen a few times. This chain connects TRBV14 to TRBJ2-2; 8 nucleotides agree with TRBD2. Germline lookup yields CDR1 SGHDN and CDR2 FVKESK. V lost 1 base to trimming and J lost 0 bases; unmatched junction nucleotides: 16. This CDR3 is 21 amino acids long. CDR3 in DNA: TGTGCCAGCAGCCAAGCCTTAGAAGGCGGGGGGCAAACTTCGAACACCGGGGAGCTGTTTTTT. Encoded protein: CASSQALEGGGQTSNTGELFF.

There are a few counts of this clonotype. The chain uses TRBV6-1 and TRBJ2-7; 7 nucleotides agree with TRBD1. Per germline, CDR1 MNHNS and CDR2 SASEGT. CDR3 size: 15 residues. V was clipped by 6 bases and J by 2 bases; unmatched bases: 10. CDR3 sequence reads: CASSPLQGRAYEQYF. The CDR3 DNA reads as TGTGCCAGCAGCCCTTTACAGGGGCGCGCCTACGAGCAGTACTTC.

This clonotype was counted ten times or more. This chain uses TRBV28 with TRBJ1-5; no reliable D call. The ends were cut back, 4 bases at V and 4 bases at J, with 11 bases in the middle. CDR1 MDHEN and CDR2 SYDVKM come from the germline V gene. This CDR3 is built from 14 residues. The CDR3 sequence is CASSSGRKNQPQHF. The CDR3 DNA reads TGTGCCAGCAGTTCAGGACGCAAGAATCAGCCCCAGCATTTT. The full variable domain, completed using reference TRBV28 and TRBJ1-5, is DVKVTQSSRYLVKRTGEKVFLECVQDMDHENMFWYRQDPGLGLRLIYFSYDVKMKEKGDIPEGYSVSREKKERFSLILESASTNQTSMYLCASSSGRKNQPQHFGDGTRLSIL.

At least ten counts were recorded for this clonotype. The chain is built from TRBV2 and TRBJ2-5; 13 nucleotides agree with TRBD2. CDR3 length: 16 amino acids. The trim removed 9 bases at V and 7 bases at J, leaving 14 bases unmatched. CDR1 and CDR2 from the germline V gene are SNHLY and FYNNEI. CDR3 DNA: TGTGCCAGTATGACTAGCGGGGGGTATATCTCAGGGACCCAGTACTTC. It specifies CASMTSGGYISGTQYF.

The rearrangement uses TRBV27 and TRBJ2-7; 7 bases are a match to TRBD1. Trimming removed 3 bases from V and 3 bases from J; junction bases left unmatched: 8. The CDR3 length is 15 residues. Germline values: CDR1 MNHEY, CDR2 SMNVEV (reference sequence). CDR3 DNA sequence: TGTGCCAGCAGTTTTTCCGGGACAGCACTCTACGAGCAGTACTTC. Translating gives CASSFSGTALYEQYF.

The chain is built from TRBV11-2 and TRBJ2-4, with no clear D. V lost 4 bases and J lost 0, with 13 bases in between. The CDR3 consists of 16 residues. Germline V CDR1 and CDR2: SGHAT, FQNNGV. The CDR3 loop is CASSSGDLLAKNIQYF. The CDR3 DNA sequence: TGTGCCAGCAGCTCGGGCGATCTCCTAGCCAAAAACATTCAGTACTTC.

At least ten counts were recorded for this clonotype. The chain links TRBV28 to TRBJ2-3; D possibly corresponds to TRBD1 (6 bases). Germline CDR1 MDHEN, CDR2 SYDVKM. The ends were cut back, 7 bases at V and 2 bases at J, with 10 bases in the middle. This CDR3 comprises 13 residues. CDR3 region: CASIDRLTDTQYF. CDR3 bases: TGTGCCAGCATCGACAGGCTCACAGATACGCAGTATTTT.

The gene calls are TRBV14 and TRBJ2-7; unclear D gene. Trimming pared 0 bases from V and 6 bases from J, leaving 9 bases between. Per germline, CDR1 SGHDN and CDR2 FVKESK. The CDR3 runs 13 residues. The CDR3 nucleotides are TGTGCCAGCAGCCAAGATCTGCGAGTCGAGCAGTACTTC. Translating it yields CASSQDLRVEQYF.

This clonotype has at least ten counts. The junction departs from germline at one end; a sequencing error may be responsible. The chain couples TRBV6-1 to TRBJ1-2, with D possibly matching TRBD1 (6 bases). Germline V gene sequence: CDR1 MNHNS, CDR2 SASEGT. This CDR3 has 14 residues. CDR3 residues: CASTERRGHRGYTF. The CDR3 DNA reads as TGTGCCAGCACTGAAAGGCGGGGGCATCGGGGCTACACCTTC.

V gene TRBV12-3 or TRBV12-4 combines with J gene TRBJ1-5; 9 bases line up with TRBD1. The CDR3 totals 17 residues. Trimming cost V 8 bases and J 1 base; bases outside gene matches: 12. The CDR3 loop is CASHSRTGDKSNQPQHF. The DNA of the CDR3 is TGTGCCAGCCACAGTAGGACAGGGGACAAGAGCAATCAGCCCCAGCATTTT.

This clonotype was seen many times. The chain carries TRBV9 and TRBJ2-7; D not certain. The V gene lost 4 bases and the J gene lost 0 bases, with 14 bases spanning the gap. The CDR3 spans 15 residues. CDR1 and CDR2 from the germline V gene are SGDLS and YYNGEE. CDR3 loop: CASSPLMGPSYEQYF. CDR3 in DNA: TGTGCCAGCAGCCCCCTGATGGGCCCCTCCTACGAGCAGTACTTC.

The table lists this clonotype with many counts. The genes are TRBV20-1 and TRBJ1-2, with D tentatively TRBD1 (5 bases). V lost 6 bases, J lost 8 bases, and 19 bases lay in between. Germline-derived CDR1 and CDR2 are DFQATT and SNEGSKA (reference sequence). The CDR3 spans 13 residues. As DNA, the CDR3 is TGCAGTGCAGTTGACGCGCCAAAGGGGGGCTACACCTTC. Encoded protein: CSAVDAPKGGYTF.

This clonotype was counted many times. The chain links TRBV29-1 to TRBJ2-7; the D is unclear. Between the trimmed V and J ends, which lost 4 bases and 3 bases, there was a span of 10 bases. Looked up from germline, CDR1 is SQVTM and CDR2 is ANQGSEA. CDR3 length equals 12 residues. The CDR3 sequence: CSVATVDYEQYF. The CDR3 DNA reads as TGCAGCGTTGCCACGGTAGACTACGAGCAGTACTTC.

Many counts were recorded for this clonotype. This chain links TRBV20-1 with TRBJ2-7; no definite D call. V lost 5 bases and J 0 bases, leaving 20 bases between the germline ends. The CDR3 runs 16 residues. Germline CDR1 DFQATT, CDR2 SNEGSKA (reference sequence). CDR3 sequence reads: CSASPEGPTSSYEQYF. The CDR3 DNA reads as TGCAGTGCTTCTCCGGAAGGGCCCACCAGCTCCTACGAGCAGTACTTC.

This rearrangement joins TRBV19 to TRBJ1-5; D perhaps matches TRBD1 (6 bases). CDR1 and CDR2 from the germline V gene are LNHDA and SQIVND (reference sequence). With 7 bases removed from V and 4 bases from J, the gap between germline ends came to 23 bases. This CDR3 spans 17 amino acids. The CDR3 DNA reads TGTGCCAGTACCCCGGGCAGGGAGGGGGTACGGAATCAGCCCCAGCATTTT. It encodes CASTPGREGVRNQPQHF.

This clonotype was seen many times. The DNA for the CDR3 is TGTGCCAGTAGTATCAGGGCCACCTACGAGCAGTACTTC. Translation: CASSIRATYEQYF. The chain uses TRBV19 and TRBJ2-7; maybe TRBD1 (5 bases). The germline V gene encodes CDR1 LNHDA and CDR2 SQIVND (reference sequence). The V and J ends lost 3 bases and 2 bases respectively, with 8 bases between them. The length of the CDR3 is 13 residues.